Listed below are T cell receptor beta chains from one sample, sequenced in a study of T cells in Graves' hyperthyroidism and ophthalmopathy. MiXCR, applied by TCRdb to the multiplex PCR reads, yields one record per CDR3 protein. The table lists about 600,000 distinct CDR3 sequences, more than 13% of them singletons. Sample: blood. The receptors stem from a woman between 18 and 29 years old with Graves' ophthalmopathy. CDR3s include the opening cysteine and the closing phenylalanine or tryptophan. Each record gives: CDR3 protein, CDR3 DNA, V gene, clone size, J gene, D gene. D genes are given only for firm matches. Clone sizes are given selectively: once, few, many, or a class where the clone is expanded.

CDR3 protein: CASQRRQETQYF; CDR3 DNA: TGTGCCAGCCAGCGGAGACAAGAGACCCAGTACTTC; V gene: TRBV2; clone size: many; J gene: TRBJ2-5; D gene: .
CDR3 protein: CAWRVRAGHYNEQFF; CDR3 DNA: TGTGCCTGGAGGGTACGGGCGGGGCACTACAATGAGCAGTTCTTC; V gene: TRBV30; clone size: many; J gene: TRBJ2-1; D gene: .
CDR3 protein: CASSLGGASADTQYF; CDR3 DNA: TGCGCCAGCAGCTTGGGGGGAGCTAGCGCAGATACGCAGTATTTT; V gene: TRBV5-1; clone size: .; J gene: TRBJ2-3; D gene: .
CDR3 protein: CASSLRTGVIGYTF; CDR3 DNA: TGTGCCAGCAGTCTCAGGACAGGGGTTATAGGCTACACCTTC; V gene: TRBV12-3/TRBV12-4; clone size: .; J gene: TRBJ1-2; D gene: TRBD1
CDR3 protein: CASKGLVNTEAFF; CDR3 DNA: TGTGCCAGCAAAGGACTGGTAAACACTGAAGCTTTCTTT; V gene: TRBV2; clone size: many; J gene: TRBJ1-1; D gene: .
CDR3 protein: CASSAQGGDIQYF; CDR3 DNA: TGTGCCAGCAGTGCACAGGGTGGGGACATTCAGTACTTC; V gene: TRBV27; clone size: many; J gene: TRBJ2-4; D gene: .
CDR3 protein: CASSDTMGAGSYEQYF; CDR3 DNA: TGTGCCAGCAGCGACACTATGGGAGCGGGCTCCTACGAGCAGTACTTC; V gene: TRBV7-9; clone size: many; J gene: TRBJ2-7; D gene: .
CDR3 protein: CASSLGRGALNTEAFF; CDR3 DNA: TGTGCCAGCAGTTTGGGCCGTGGGGCTTTGAACACTGAAGCTTTCTTT; V gene: TRBV12-3/TRBV12-4; clone size: many; J gene: TRBJ1-1; D gene: .
CDR3 protein: CSASTAGGPDKNIQYF; CDR3 DNA: TGCAGTGCTAGTACAGCGGGAGGCCCGGACAAAAACATTCAGTACTTC; V gene: TRBV20-1; clone size: many; J gene: TRBJ2-4; D gene: TRBD2
CDR3 protein: CATLTGGSYNEQFF; CDR3 DNA: TGTGCCACCCTGACAGGGGGATCCTACAATGAGCAGTTCTTC; V gene: TRBV28; clone size: many; J gene: TRBJ2-1; D gene: TRBD1
CDR3 protein: CASSPDIGPNNEQFF; CDR3 DNA: TGTGCCAGCAGTCCGGACATTGGGCCAAACAATGAGCAGTTCTTC; V gene: TRBV12-3/TRBV12-4; clone size: many; J gene: TRBJ2-1; D gene: .
CDR3 protein: CASSHRREREVAKNIQYF; CDR3 DNA: TGTGCCAGCAGCCACCGGCGCGAGCGGGAGGTCGCCAAAAACATTCAGTACTTC; V gene: TRBV6-2/TRBV6-3; clone size: many; J gene: TRBJ2-4; D gene: TRBD2
CDR3 protein: CASSYRLDTEAFF; CDR3 DNA: TGTGCCAGCAGTTACCGACTTGACACTGAAGCTTTCTTT; V gene: TRBV6-1; clone size: many; J gene: TRBJ1-1; D gene: .
CDR3 protein: CASSSGADGLRQPQHF; CDR3 DNA: TGTGCCAGCAGCTCAGGGGCGGACGGCCTGCGTCAGCCCCAGCATTTT; V gene: TRBV7-9; clone size: many; J gene: TRBJ1-5; D gene: .
CDR3 protein: CASSAHEDEQFF; CDR3 DNA: TGTGCCAGCAGCGCCCACGAGGATGAGCAGTTCTTC; V gene: TRBV7-9; clone size: many; J gene: TRBJ2-1; D gene: .
CDR3 protein: CASNNSGGRKFF; CDR3 DNA: TGTGCCAGCAACAATTCTGGGGGGCGGAAGTTCTTC; V gene: TRBV12-3/TRBV12-4; clone size: .; J gene: TRBJ2-1; D gene: .
CDR3 protein: CSAMGRGFEQYF; CDR3 DNA: TGCAGTGCTATGGGCAGGGGTTTCGAGCAGTACTTC; V gene: TRBV20-1; clone size: many; J gene: TRBJ2-7; D gene: .
CDR3 protein: CASSPWPLRRRETQYF; CDR3 DNA: TGTGCCAGCAGCCCGTGGCCTTTAAGGCGTAGGGAGACCCAGTACTTC; V gene: TRBV7-9; clone size: few; J gene: TRBJ2-5; D gene: .
CDR3 protein: CASRTWHRGRTRDQSTDTQYF; CDR3 DNA: TGTGCCAGCAGGACGTGGCACAGGGGGAGAACCCGGGACCAAAGCACAGATACGCAGTATTTT; V gene: TRBV28; clone size: many; J gene: TRBJ2-3; D gene: TRBD1
CDR3 protein: CASSQIGGARTGPYEQYF; CDR3 DNA: TGTGCCAGCAGCCAAATAGGTGGCGCGAGGACAGGGCCCTACGAGCAGTACTTC; V gene: TRBV4-2; clone size: once; J gene: TRBJ2-7; D gene: TRBD1
CDR3 protein: CASSQVWGHNEQFF; CDR3 DNA: TGTGCCAGCAGCCAAGTTTGGGGACACAATGAGCAGTTCTTC; V gene: TRBV7-8; clone size: many; J gene: TRBJ2-1; D gene: .
CDR3 protein: CASMLSGSYEQYF; CDR3 DNA: TGTGCCAGCATGTTGTCAGGGTCCTACGAGCAGTACTTC; V gene: TRBV6-2/TRBV6-3; clone size: .; J gene: TRBJ2-7; D gene: .
CDR3 protein: CACSSVNSDGGEKLFF; CDR3 DNA: TGTGCCTGCTCATCGGTGAACTCGGACGGAGGCGAAAAACTGTTTTTT; V gene: TRBV18; clone size: .; J gene: TRBJ1-4; D gene: .
CDR3 protein: CASSFREDGRNNEQFF; CDR3 DNA: TGTGCCAGCAGCTTTCGGGAGGACGGAAGGAACAATGAGCAGTTCTTC; V gene: TRBV7-9; clone size: many; J gene: TRBJ2-1; D gene: TRBD2
CDR3 protein: CASSPTPRGSYEQYF; CDR3 DNA: TGTGCCAGCAGCCCCACCCCCCGGGGATCCTACGAGCAGTACTTC; V gene: TRBV9; clone size: many; J gene: TRBJ2-7; D gene: .
CDR3 protein: CASSRDRGYGYTF; CDR3 DNA: TGTGCCAGCAGCCGGGACAGAGGGTATGGCTACACCTTC; V gene: TRBV28; clone size: many; J gene: TRBJ1-2; D gene: TRBD1
CDR3 protein: CAISDSGGHGYTF; CDR3 DNA: TGTGCCATCAGTGACTCAGGGGGCCATGGCTACACCTTC; V gene: TRBV10-3; clone size: .; J gene: TRBJ1-2; D gene: TRBD1
CDR3 protein: CSLNPGTGANTQYF; CDR3 DNA: TGCAGCTTGAACCCCGGGACGGGGGCAAATACGCAGTATTTT; V gene: TRBV29-1; clone size: few; J gene: TRBJ2-3; D gene: .
CDR3 protein: CASSSPGTGAEKLFF; CDR3 DNA: TGCGCCAGCAGCTCTCCTGGGACAGGGGCTGAAAAACTGTTTTTT; V gene: TRBV4-3; clone size: many; J gene: TRBJ1-4; D gene: TRBD1
CDR3 protein: CASSLASSGRYPYNEQFF; CDR3 DNA: TGTGCCAGCAGCTTAGCTTCTAGCGGGAGGTACCCCTACAATGAGCAGTTCTTC; V gene: TRBV11-3; clone size: .; J gene: TRBJ2-1; D gene: TRBD2
CDR3 protein: CSAPGRGGLRDTQYF; CDR3 DNA: TGCAGTGCTCCTGGCAGGGGGGGGCTGCGGGATACGCAGTATTTT; V gene: TRBV20-1; clone size: many; J gene: TRBJ2-3; D gene: .
CDR3 protein: CAIKKDGYTF; CDR3 DNA: TGTGCCATCAAGAAGGATGGCTACACCTTC; V gene: TRBV10-3; clone size: many; J gene: TRBJ1-2; D gene: .
CDR3 protein: CASRDYSEQYF; CDR3 DNA: TGTGCCAGCAGGGATTATAGTGAGCAGTACTTC; V gene: TRBV6-2/TRBV6-3; clone size: many; J gene: TRBJ2-7; D gene: .
CDR3 protein: CASSFRGVDEQYF; CDR3 DNA: TGTGCCAGCAGTTTCAGGGGTGTCGACGAGCAGTACTTC; V gene: TRBV28; clone size: many; J gene: TRBJ2-7; D gene: .
CDR3 protein: CASSSQWASGNTIYF; CDR3 DNA: TGTGCCAGCAGTAGCCAGTGGGCCTCTGGAAACACCATATATTTT; V gene: TRBV12-3/TRBV12-4; clone size: many; J gene: TRBJ1-3; D gene: .
CDR3 protein: CASSFAEKLFF; CDR3 DNA: TGTGCCAGCAGTTTCGCCGAAAAACTGTTTTTT; V gene: TRBV12-3/TRBV12-4; clone size: many; J gene: TRBJ1-4; D gene: .
CDR3 protein: CASTTTPRGYEQYF; CDR3 DNA: TGTGCCAGCACCACTACCCCCCGGGGGTACGAGCAGTACTTC; V gene: TRBV6-2/TRBV6-3; clone size: many; J gene: TRBJ2-7; D gene: .
CDR3 protein: CASSLGVANTIYF; CDR3 DNA: TGTGCCAGCAGCTTAGGGGTTGCAAACACCATATATTTT; V gene: TRBV11-2; clone size: few; J gene: TRBJ1-3; D gene: .
CDR3 protein: CASTHPSPNTYQETQYF; CDR3 DNA: TGTGCCAGCACCCACCCCTCCCCCAACACGTACCAAGAGACCCAGTACTTC; V gene: TRBV12-3/TRBV12-4; clone size: many; J gene: TRBJ2-5; D gene: .
CDR3 protein: CASNPDYLFTGPYEQYF; CDR3 DNA: TGTGCCAGCAACCCCGATTATCTATTCACAGGACCGTACGAGCAGTACTTC; V gene: TRBV6-1; clone size: many; J gene: TRBJ2-7; D gene: .
CDR3 protein: CASSRGQEVDQPQHF; CDR3 DNA: TGTGCCAGTAGTAGGGGACAGGAGGTGGATCAGCCCCAGCATTTT; V gene: TRBV19; clone size: .; J gene: TRBJ1-5; D gene: TRBD1
CDR3 protein: CASSHQGDYGYTF; CDR3 DNA: TGCGCCAGCAGCCATCAAGGGGACTATGGCTACACCTTC; V gene: TRBV4-1; clone size: few; J gene: TRBJ1-2; D gene: .